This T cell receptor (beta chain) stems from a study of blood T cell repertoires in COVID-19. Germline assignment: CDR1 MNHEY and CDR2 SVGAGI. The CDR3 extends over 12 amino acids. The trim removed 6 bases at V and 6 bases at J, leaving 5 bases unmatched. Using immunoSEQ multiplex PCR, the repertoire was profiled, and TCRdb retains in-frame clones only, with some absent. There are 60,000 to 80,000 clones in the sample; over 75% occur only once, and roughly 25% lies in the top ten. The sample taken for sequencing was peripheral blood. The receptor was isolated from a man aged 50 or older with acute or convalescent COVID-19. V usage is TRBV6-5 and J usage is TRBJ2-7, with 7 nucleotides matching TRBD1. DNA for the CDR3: TGTGCCAGCAGCCGGGCAGGGGGCGAGCAGTACGTC. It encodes CASSRAGGEQYV.